What follows are 12 T cell receptor beta chains derived from one specimen sequenced in a study of cytomegalovirus exposure and HLA in healthy donors. PCR used 60 Vbeta primers and 13 Jbeta primers. Some clones are missing from TCRdb's copy, which holds only in-frame ones; the method was immunoSEQ multiplex PCR. Altogether 110,000 to 150,000 clones are present, roughly 80% being singletons, with the ten largest covering more than 3.5%. Sequencing was carried out using PBMCs. Receptor source: a woman between 35 and 50 years old in good health and CMV-seropositive.

The chain combines TRBV2 with TRBJ1-1, with 7 bases identical to TRBD1. Germline CDR1 and CDR2: SNHLY and FYNNEI. CDR3 length equals 10 residues. The ends lost 6 bases at V and 11 bases at J; junction bases unmatched: 3. The CDR3 nucleotides read TGTGCCAGCAGAACAGGGGAGGCTTTCTTT. Translated: CASRTGEAFF.

The V and J genes are TRBV27 and TRBJ2-7, with 7 bases aligning to TRBD1. Germline assignment: CDR1 MNHEY and CDR2 SMNVEV (reference sequence). The CDR3 sequence is 11 residues long. The J segment lost 6 bases and the V segment lost 7 bases, leaving 3 bases of the junction unmatched. CDR3 sequence reads: CASKAGGEQYF. The CDR3 bases are TGTGCCAGCAAAGCAGGGGGCGAGCAGTACTTC.

The rearrangement joins TRBV7-2 to TRBJ1-6; D not certain. CDR3 size: 15 residues. The ends were cut back, 6 bases at V and 3 bases at J, with 12 bases in the middle. The germline V gene encodes CDR1 SGHTA and CDR2 FQGNSA. The CDR3 loop is CASSLTTGYNSPLHF. In DNA form, the CDR3 reads TGTGCCAGCAGTCTAACGACTGGCTATAATTCACCCCTCCACTTT.

The chain employs TRBV9 and TRBJ2-2; TRBD2 matches at 15 bases. CDR3 length: 16 residues. The germline V gene has CDR1 SGDLS and CDR2 YYNGEE. Trimming took 4 bases from V and 5 from J; bases not matched to a gene: 3. The CDR3: CASSPGLAGGTGELFF. CDR3 coding DNA: TGTGCCAGCAGCCCGGGACTAGCGGGGGGTACCGGGGAGCTGTTTTTT.

This rearrangement joins TRBV19 to TRBJ1-5; the D gene is possibly TRBD1 (6 bases). Looked up from germline, CDR1 is LNHDA and CDR2 is SQIVND (reference sequence). Trimming left V 3 bases short and J 2 bases short, with 14 bases between. The CDR3 spans 16 residues. In DNA, the CDR3 is TGTGCCAGTAGTATGGGGGGGGGCTGGGGCAATCAGCCCCAGCATTTT. Encoded protein: CASSMGGGWGNQPQHF.

A note on this clone: At one end, the junction sequence differs from germline, possibly due to a read error. V gene TRBV7-9 combines with J gene TRBJ2-7; 7 bases are a match to TRBD1. Germline V gene sequence: CDR1 SEHNR, CDR2 FQNEAQ (reference sequence). The CDR3 consists of 13 residues. CDR3 DNA: TGTTCCAGCAGCCCGGGACAGTCCTACGAGCAGTACTTC. Its protein is CSSSPGQSYEQYF.

The chain uses TRBV9 and TRBJ1-2, with D maybe TRBD1 (6 bases). CDR1 and CDR2 (germline): SGDLS, YYNGEE. This CDR3 is built from 16 residues. V lost 2 bases and J lost 2, with 16 bases in between. Here the CDR3 reads CASSVRPSGANYGYTF. CDR3 sequence (DNA): TGTGCCAGCAGCGTCCGACCTTCAGGGGCCAACTATGGCTACACCTTC.

V gene TRBV30 combines with J gene TRBJ1-6; 8 bases align to TRBD1. Germline V gives CDR1 GTSNPN, CDR2 SVGIG (reference sequence). V lost 2 bases, J lost 8 bases, and 2 bases stayed unmatched. CDR3 length: 13 amino acids. CDR3 nucleotide sequence: TGTGCCTGGAGTCGGGACAGGTATTCACCCCTCCACTTT. This codes for CAWSRDRYSPLHF. Variable domain in full (rest from reference TRBV30 and TRBJ1-6): SQTIHQWPATLVQPVGSPLSLECTVEGTSNPNLYWYRQAAGRGLQLLFYSVGIGQISSEVPQNLSASRPQDRQFILSSKKLLLSDSGFYLCAWSRDRYSPLHFGNGTRLTVT.

This clone was found a few times. The rearrangement links TRBV5-6 to TRBJ1-3; D ambiguous. CDR3 length: 15 residues. Between the trimmed V and J ends, which lost 4 bases and 0 bases, there was a span of 11 bases. CDR1 is SGHDT and CDR2 is YYEEEE in the germline V gene. The CDR3 bases are TGTGCCAGCAGCCGAGGAGGGAACTCTGGAAACACCATATATTTT. Translation: CASSRGGNSGNTIYF.

This clone was detected a few times. In DNA, the CDR3 is TGTGCCAGCACCGGGGGGGGCAATCAGCCCCAGCATTTT. Amino acid sequence: CASTGGGNQPQHF. The chain carries TRBV7-9 and TRBJ1-5; weak D call: TRBD1 (5 bases). V was shortened by 7 bases and J by 2 bases, with 9 bases between the two germline ends. CDR3 size: 13 residues. From germline, CDR1 is SEHNR and CDR2 FQNEAQ (reference sequence).

V usage is TRBV28 and J usage is TRBJ2-7; 8 bases fit TRBD2. This CDR3 is built from 16 residues. The ends lost 5 bases at V and 2 bases at J; junction bases unmatched: 11. In germline, CDR1 is MDHEN, CDR2 SYDVKM. CDR3 residues: CASSTTGGGLTYEQYF. The CDR3 DNA follows: TGTGCCAGCAGTACCACGGGGGGGGGCCTCACCTACGAGCAGTACTTC.

The chain has TRBV9 and TRBJ2-5, with a weak D call TRBD2 (6 bases). The CDR3 totals 18 residues. Germline lookup yields CDR1 SGDLS and CDR2 YYNGEE. Trimming pared 0 bases from V and 3 bases from J, leaving 21 bases between. The CDR3 region is CASSVDQGGIFTKETQYF. In DNA, the CDR3 is TGTGCCAGCAGCGTAGATCAGGGCGGGATCTTTACCAAAGAGACCCAGTACTTC.